The 28 T cell receptor beta chains listed next were all sequenced from one sample in a study of CD8 T cells in ankylosing spondylitis. Each CDR3 protein gets one entry after TCRdb re-called the 5' RACE reads with MiXCR. The sample includes 200,000 to 250,000 distinct CDR3 sequences, about 11% of them seen just once. Sequencing was carried out using blood, either unsorted or a sorted T cell fraction (not recorded which). These receptor sequences come from a male donor with ankylosing spondylitis or in good health (not recorded which).

This clonotype was counted ten times or more. J is TRBJ2-5 and V is TRBV15, with a tentative D call TRBD2 (6 bases). Germline values: CDR1 LNHNV, CDR2 YYDKDF (reference sequence). The V end lost 3 bases, the J end lost 7 bases, and 15 bases lay between the germline ends. This CDR3 comprises 14 residues. The CDR3 loop is CATSSASTGGTQYF. CDR3 DNA sequence: TGTGCCACCAGCAGTGCTTCGACCGGGGGGACCCAGTACTTC.

This clonotype was found a few times. One base away lies a much larger clone, so this may be a sequencing read error. The chain combines TRBV25-1 with TRBJ1-2, with D unclear. In germline, CDR1 is MGHDK, CDR2 SYGVNS. This CDR3 has 13 residues. In nucleotides, the CDR3 is TGTGTCAGCAGTCCCTTGGGTAACTATGGCTACACCTTC. This encodes CVSSPLGNYGYTF.

In its sample, this clonotype was seen many times. The V and J genes are TRBV7-8 and TRBJ1-2, with 7 bases matching TRBD1. The CDR3 is 15 amino acids. The J segment lost 2 bases and the V segment lost 0 bases, leaving 3 bases of the junction unmatched. Germline values: CDR1 SGHVS, CDR2 FQNEAQ. CDR3 DNA sequence: TGTGCCAGCAGCTTAGCGGTGACAGGGAACTATGGCTACACCTTC. Translated: CASSLAVTGNYGYTF.

This clonotype appeared many times. The V and J genes are TRBV15 and TRBJ2-7; D is perhaps TRBD1 (6 bases). Trimming took 0 bases from V and 6 from J, leaving 12 bases between them. There are 14 residues in the CDR3. Germline lookup yields CDR1 LNHNV and CDR2 YYDKDF (reference sequence). The CDR3 is CATSRDGGTGEQYF. In DNA, the CDR3 is TGTGCCACCAGCAGAGATGGGGGCACAGGCGAGCAGTACTTC.

This clonotype was observed at least ten times. The chain couples TRBV4-1 to TRBJ2-7; 10 bases fit TRBD2. Germline lookup yields CDR1 MGHRA and CDR2 YSYEKL. With 0 bases clipped from V and 3 bases from J, the junction kept 11 bases outside the gene matches. This CDR3 contains 18 residues. This CDR3 is CASSQDGERGGEIYEQYF. The DNA of the CDR3 is TGCGCCAGCAGCCAAGACGGCGAGCGGGGGGGCGAAATCTACGAGCAGTACTTC.

This clonotype was seen repeatedly, ten times or more. This chain joins TRBV2 and TRBJ2-7; no clear D. Deletions cut 5 bases from V and 0 bases from J, with 14 bases between. Germline values: CDR1 SNHLY, CDR2 FYNNEI. This CDR3 is built from 15 residues. The CDR3 DNA reads TGTGCCAGCAGTCCTCAAGGGCCCTTCTCCTACGAGCAGTACTTC. It yields the protein CASSPQGPFSYEQYF.

This clonotype was recorded many times. The J gene is TRBJ1-1, the V gene TRBV5-1; the D gene is possibly TRBD1 (6 bases). The germline gives CDR1 SGHRS, CDR2 YFSETQ. This CDR3 has 14 residues. The germline V and J ends were trimmed by 0 bases and 3 bases, with 9 bases remaining between them. Written as DNA, the CDR3 is TGCGCCAGCAGCTTGGACAGGGTTTACACTGAAGCTTTCTTT. Protein product: CASSLDRVYTEAFF. The full variable domain, its missing parts supplied by reference TRBV5-1 and TRBJ1-1, is KAGVTQTPRYLIKTRGQQVTLSCSPISGHRSVSWYQQTPGQGLQFLFEYFSETQRNKGNFPGRFSGRQFSNSRSEMNVSTLELGDSALYLCASSLDRVYTEAFFGQGTRLTVV.

This clonotype was counted ten times or more. The chain has TRBV29-1 and TRBJ2-1; TRBD1 matches 8 bases. Trimming removed 7 bases from V and 6 bases from J; junction bases left unmatched: 5. The CDR3 runs to 12 residues. Germline V lookup: CDR1 SQVTM, CDR2 ANQGSEA. The CDR3 loop reads CSAGQGFNEQFF. The DNA of the CDR3 is TGCAGCGCTGGACAGGGTTTCAATGAGCAGTTCTTC.

This clonotype appeared many times. The chain has TRBV5-1 and TRBJ1-1, with 10 positions matching TRBD1. CDR1 and CDR2 from the germline V gene are SGHRS and YFSETQ. V was clipped by 4 bases and J by 2 bases; unmatched bases: 5. The CDR3 sequence is 15 residues long. CDR3 loop: CASSAWTGGNTEAFF. The CDR3 DNA follows: TGCGCCAGCAGCGCCTGGACAGGGGGAAACACTGAAGCTTTCTTT.

CDR3 amino acids: CSVVGDIQYF. The CDR3 DNA sequence: TGCAGCGTTGTTGGGGACATTCAGTACTTC. V gene TRBV29-1 combines with J gene TRBJ2-4; D is undetermined. The germline V gene has CDR1 SQVTM and CDR2 ANQGSEA. The CDR3 is 10 amino acids. The V gene lost 4 bases and the J gene lost 8 bases, with 6 bases spanning the gap.

This clonotype was seen a few times. The chain uses TRBV30 and TRBJ2-1; maybe TRBD2 (5 bases). CDR1 is GTSNPN and CDR2 is SVGIG in the germline V gene (reference sequence). This CDR3 comprises 15 residues. V was shortened by 0 bases and J by 0 bases, with 9 bases between the two germline ends. This CDR3 is CAWSVGGSSYNEQFF. CDR3 DNA: TGTGCCTGGAGTGTAGGTGGGAGCTCCTACAATGAGCAGTTCTTC.

The table lists this clonotype with many counts. V gene TRBV12-3 or TRBV12-4 combines with J gene TRBJ2-5, with a weak D call TRBD2 (6 bases). The CDR3 has 12 residues. The germline V and J ends were trimmed by 8 bases and 5 bases, with 12 bases remaining between them. In DNA form, the CDR3 reads TGTGCCAGCGTCGGGGCGGGGGAGACCCAGTACTTC. Its protein is CASVGAGETQYF.

The V gene is TRBV10-3, the J gene TRBJ2-7, with TRBD1 identical over 8 bases. The CDR3 totals 13 residues. The trim removed 2 bases at V and 3 bases at J, leaving 0 bases unmatched. In germline, CDR1 is ENHRY, CDR2 SYGVKD. The CDR3 DNA sequence: TGTGCCATCAGTGAGGGACAGGGCTACGAGCAGTACTTC. This translates into CAISEGQGYEQYF.

The genes are TRBV6-5 and TRBJ2-7, with TRBD1 identical over 11 bases. Germline trimming cut 2 bases from V and 4 bases from J; bases unmatched to any gene: 7. CDR1 is MNHEY, CDR2 SVGAGI, per germline. This CDR3 has 16 residues. The DNA of the CDR3 is TGTGCCAGCAGTTACCGACCCGGGACAGGGGGGTACGAGCAGTACTTC. Residues: CASSYRPGTGGYEQYF.

In this sample, this clonotype turned up many times. The rearrangement uses TRBV2 and TRBJ1-1; TRBD1 might be the D (5 bases). CDR1 is SNHLY and CDR2 is FYNNEI in the germline V gene. This CDR3 comprises 14 residues. Trimming removed 4 bases at V and 5 bases at J, with 14 bases between. The DNA for the CDR3 is TGTGCCAGCAGTGTTGAGGGGTCGGTAACTGAAGCTTTCTTT. It encodes CASSVEGSVTEAFF.

This clonotype was seen a few times. This rearrangement joins TRBV6-5 to TRBJ2-1; TRBD2 matches 7 bases. V lost 4 bases, J lost 13 bases, and 13 bases stayed unmatched. Germline CDR1 is MNHEY and CDR2 is SVGAGI. This CDR3 is built from 14 residues. The CDR3 coding sequence is TGTGCCAGCAGTTTCTCCACCACTAGCGAACCTCAGTTCTTC. Its protein product is CASSFSTTSEPQFF.

This clonotype has only a few counts. The chain couples TRBV18 to TRBJ1-1, with TRBD1 as a possible D gene (5 bases). The V end lost 0 bases, the J end lost 1 base, and 9 bases lay between the germline ends. This CDR3 comprises 15 residues. CDR1 and CDR2 (germline): KGHSH, LQKENI. CDR3 DNA: TGTGCCAGCTCACCACCGATCGGGGGGAACACTGAAGCTTTCTTT. Its translation is CASSPPIGGNTEAFF.

The rearrangement links TRBV12-3 or TRBV12-4 to TRBJ2-7; possible D gene TRBD2, 6 bases. The V end lost 5 bases, the J end lost 7 bases, and 21 bases lay between the germline ends. This CDR3 is 15 amino acids long. The CDR3 spells CASSHTGTNGREQYF. The CDR3 region has the DNA TGTGCCAGCAGTCACACCGGGACGAATGGGAGGGAGCAGTACTTC.

J is TRBJ2-5 and V is TRBV3-1, with D possibly called TRBD1 or TRBD2 (6 bases each). Germline V lookup: CDR1 LGHDT, CDR2 YNNKEL (reference sequence). The CDR3 runs to 15 residues. Trimming removed 1 base at V and 3 bases at J, with 12 bases between. CDR3 protein: CASSQVWGAEETQYF. CDR3 bases: TGTGCCAGCAGCCAAGTCTGGGGGGCCGAAGAGACCCAGTACTTC.

This clonotype was detected ten times or more. The V gene is TRBV7-8, the J gene TRBJ1-1; TRBD1 is a possible D gene (5 bases). CDR1 is SGHVS, CDR2 FQNEAQ, per germline. Deletions cut 4 bases from V and 1 base from J, with 10 bases between. The CDR3 runs 14 residues. This CDR3 is CASSYGTGNTEAFF. DNA for the CDR3: TGTGCCAGCAGCTATGGGACGGGGAACACTGAAGCTTTCTTT. Full variable domain (outside the CDR3, taken from reference TRBV7-8 and TRBJ1-1): GAGVSQSPRYKVAKRGQDVALRCDPISGHVSLFWYQQALGQGPEFLTYFQNEAQLDKSGLPSDRFFAERPEGSVSTLKIQRTQQEDSAVYLCASSYGTGNTEAFFGQGTRLTVV.

This clonotype was seen at least ten times. This chain uses TRBV20-1 with TRBJ2-5; 8 bases are shared with TRBD2. The CDR3 is 14 amino acids. Trimming took 3 bases from V and 5 from J; bases not matched to a gene: 8. In germline, CDR1 is DFQATT, CDR2 SNEGSKA (reference sequence). CDR3 DNA: TGCAGTGCTAGCGGAGCGGGAGAATGGGAGACCCAGTACTTC. Protein sequence: CSASGAGEWETQYF.

Ten or more counts support this clonotype. The DNA for the CDR3 is TGTGCCAGCAGCTTCGGTCCCCCTCCTAACAATGAGCAGCAGTTCTTC. Protein sequence: CASSFGPPPNNEQQFF. The chain employs TRBV7-3 and TRBJ2-1; D unclear. This CDR3 region has 16 residues. CDR1 is SGHTA, CDR2 FQGTGA, per germline. Trimming took 3 bases from V and 11 from J, leaving 23 bases between them.

The chain links TRBV14 to TRBJ2-1, with D possibly matching TRBD1 (5 bases). Trimming cost V 1 base and J 5 bases, with 15 bases left between them. The CDR3 extends over 16 amino acids. CDR1 is SGHDN and CDR2 is FVKESK in the germline V gene. DNA for the CDR3: TGTGCCAGCAGCCAAGCGATCTACAGGACAAACAATGAGCAGTTCTTC. It yields the protein CASSQAIYRTNNEQFF. Filled out from reference TRBV14 and TRBJ2-1, the complete variable domain reads EAGVTQFPSHSVIEKGQTVTLRCDPISGHDNLYWYRRVMGKEIKFLLHFVKESKQDESGMPNNRFLAERTGGTYSTLKVQPAELEDSGVYFCASSQAIYRTNNEQFFGPGTRLTVL.

This chain links TRBV3-1 with TRBJ2-5; TRBD2 agrees at 11 bases. Germline V gene sequence: CDR1 LGHDT, CDR2 YNNKEL (reference sequence). The CDR3 runs 15 residues. J lost 7 bases, V lost 5 bases, and 9 bases had no gene match. The CDR3 is CASSRPGTSGGTQYF. The CDR3 DNA reads as TGTGCCAGCAGCAGGCCCGGGACTAGCGGCGGGACCCAGTACTTC.

This clonotype was picked up many times. This rearrangement joins TRBV29-1 to TRBJ2-3, with D tentatively TRBD1 or TRBD2 (5 bases each). The V gene's germline CDR1 is SQVTM and CDR2 ANQGSEA. This CDR3 region has 15 residues. V was pared by 4 bases and J by 2 bases, with 16 bases between. The CDR3 is CSVAGLALITDTQYF. In DNA, the CDR3 is TGCAGCGTTGCGGGGCTAGCTTTAATCACAGATACGCAGTATTTT.

This clonotype was seen a single time. The J gene is TRBJ2-7, the V gene TRBV28, with a weak D call TRBD1 (6 bases). This CDR3 is 12 amino acids long. Germline V gene lookup returns CDR1 MDHEN and CDR2 SYDVKM. Between the trimmed V and J ends, which lost 7 bases and 2 bases, there was a span of 9 bases. CDR3 DNA: TGTGCCAGCAAGGACAGAGCCTACGAGCAGTACTTC. This codes for CASKDRAYEQYF.

This clonotype appeared a few times. The CDR3 region has the DNA TGTGCCAGCAGCTTAGTTAGGGACATTCAGTACTTC. This codes for CASSLVRDIQYF. The V and J genes are TRBV7-2 and TRBJ2-4; D remains ambiguous. The V and J ends lost 1 base and 8 bases respectively, with 6 bases between them. CDR1 and CDR2 (germline): SGHTA, FQGNSA. The CDR3 totals 12 residues. Variable domain in full (rest from reference TRBV7-2 and TRBJ2-4): GAGVSQSPSNKVTEKGKDVELRCDPISGHTALYWYRQSLGQGLEFLIYFQGNSAPDKSGLPSDRFSAERTGGSVSTLTIQRTQQEDSAVYLCASSLVRDIQYFGAGTRLSVL.

This clonotype was counted at least ten times. The chain employs TRBV5-1 and TRBJ2-1; TRBD2 aligns across 8 bases. CDR1 and CDR2 (germline): SGHRS, YFSETQ. Trimming cost V 1 base and J 2 bases; bases outside gene matches: 5. The CDR3 is 16 amino acids. The CDR3, as DNA: TGCGCCAGCAGCTTGCAGGGACTAGTACCCTACAATGAGCAGTTCTTC. As protein: CASSLQGLVPYNEQFF.